The rows below give T cell receptor beta chains drawn from one sample of a study of shared clonotypes between healthy human individuals. Generated by immunoSEQ multiplex PCR, the TCRdb table keeps only in-frame clones and is missing some. Among under 2,500,000 clones listed, about 94% were seen once. Material: naive CD4+ T cells sorted from blood. These receptors originate from a man in his late teens or twenties in good health. Both conserved end residues are part of each CDR3. Fields, in order: CDR3 DNA, CDR3 protein, J gene, V gene, D gene, clone size. A D gene is named only where the DNA matches it firmly. Some rows mark clone size as missing; the rest say once, few, many or name a class of expanded clone.

TGTGCCGGGAGGACTAGGCCCAATACAGATACGCAGTATTTT,CAGRTRPNTDTQYF,TRBJ2-3,TRBV6-1,TRBD2,-
TGCAGCGTTGAAGGGGATACTAACTATGGCTACACCTTC,CSVEGDTNYGYTF,TRBJ1-2,TRBV29-1,-,-
TGCGCCAGCAGCCATCCGGGTCTAGCCAAAAACATTCAGTACTTC,CASSHPGLAKNIQYF,TRBJ2-4,TRBV4-1,-,-
TGTGCCAGCAGCTTAGGAAAGACAGGTCCTGGAAACACCATATATTTT,CASSLGKTGPGNTIYF,TRBJ1-3,TRBV11-2,-,-
TGTGCCAGCAGCCCGGACAGGGGTACTGGTGGCTACACCTTC,CASSPDRGTGGYTF,TRBJ1-2,TRBV5-4,TRBD1,-
TGTGCCAGCAGTTTATTAGGACTAGCGGGGAGCACAGATACGCAGTATTTT,CASSLLGLAGSTDTQYF,TRBJ2-3,TRBV28,TRBD2,-
TGTGCCAGCAGCTTGAAAGGGGCTGGTGAAAAACTGTTTTTT,CASSLKGAGEKLFF,TRBJ1-4,TRBV5-6,-,-
TGCAGCGCAAAGACAGGGAAAGGACCCCCCACTTACAATGAGCAGTTCTTC,CSAKTGKGPPTYNEQFF,TRBJ2-1,TRBV29-1,TRBD1,-
TGTGCCAGCAGCTTAGATTCGGGGCACAATCAGCCCCAGCATTTT,CASSLDSGHNQPQHF,TRBJ1-5,TRBV11-2,-,-
TGTGCCAGCAGCCTAGGGCGGAACATGAACACTGAAGCTTTCTTT,CASSLGRNMNTEAFF,TRBJ1-1,TRBV7-9,-,once
TGTGCCATCAGTGGTGCAGGGGCGAATCAGCCCCAGCATTTT,CAISGAGANQPQHF,TRBJ1-5,TRBV10-3,-,-
TGTGCCAGCAGCATCTTGGACAGCCCTGGGGATACGCAGTATTTT,CASSILDSPGDTQYF,TRBJ2-3,TRBV14,-,-
TGTGCCAGCAGCCTACAGGGAGAGGGCTACGAGCAGTACTTC,CASSLQGEGYEQYF,TRBJ2-7,TRBV11-1,-,-
TGCGCCAGCAGCCAATATCCAGGGGGCACCGGGGAGCTGTTTTTT,CASSQYPGGTGELFF,TRBJ2-2,TRBV4-3,TRBD1,-
TGTGCCTGGAGCCTACTAGTCTACAATGAGCAGTTCTTC,CAWSLLVYNEQFF,TRBJ2-1,TRBV30,-,-
TGTGCCAGCAGGGGGAGTTGGACTAGCGCTAATACGCAGTATTTT,CASRGSWTSANTQYF,TRBJ2-3,TRBV2,TRBD2,-
TGTGCCAGCAGTTCAAAAATGAACAGGGGGGGCACAGATACGCAGTATTTT,CASSSKMNRGGTDTQYF,TRBJ2-3,TRBV27,TRBD1,-
TGCGCCAGCAGCCAAGATGGGTTGCCATACAATGAGCAGTTCTTC,CASSQDGLPYNEQFF,TRBJ2-1,TRBV4-1,-,-
TGTGCCAGCAGCTTAGGAGCGGGAGTAATCGGTAATGAGCAGTTCTTC,CASSLGAGVIGNEQFF,TRBJ2-1,TRBV11-2,TRBD2,-
TGCAGTGCTAGAGGAAAGGAGACCCAGTACTTC,CSARGKETQYF,TRBJ2-5,TRBV20-1,-,-
TGTGCCAGCACCCTAACGACGGGCCTCTACCAAGAGACCCAGTACTTC,CASTLTTGLYQETQYF,TRBJ2-5,TRBV7-9,-,-
TGTGCCAGCAGGGAGACAGCTAATGAAAAACTGTTTTTT,CASRETANEKLFF,TRBJ1-4,TRBV28,-,-
TGTGCCAGCAGCGCCCGGGACTCATCCTACGAGCAGTACTTC,CASSARDSSYEQYF,TRBJ2-7,TRBV9,-,-
TGCGCCAGCAGCCAAGATCCAGGGGGCTACCCACAAGCTTTCTTT,CASSQDPGGYPQAFF,TRBJ1-1,TRBV4-3,TRBD1,-
TGCGCCAGCAGCCCGCTGGGGACAGGGGGGCAGCCCCAGCATTTT,CASSPLGTGGQPQHF,TRBJ1-5,TRBV5-1,TRBD1,-
TGTGCCAGCAGCTTGGGGATTAGGGAGAACTACACCTTC,CASSLGIRENYTF,TRBJ1-2,TRBV7-9,-,-
TGTGCCAGCAGTTACGGGGGGAGGGGGAACGGCTACACCTTC,CASSYGGRGNGYTF,TRBJ1-2,TRBV6-5,-,once
TGTGCCAGCAGTCAGGGGGGTGGTGAAGCTTTCTTT,CASSQGGGEAFF,TRBJ1-1,TRBV28,TRBD1,-
TGCGCCAGCAGCGTCTCAGCGGCTGTTGAGCAGTTCTTC,CASSVSAAVEQFF,TRBJ2-1,TRBV5-1,-,-
TGTGCCAGCAGTGAAGGGGGGAGCTCCTACAATGAGCAGTTCTTC,CASSEGGSSYNEQFF,TRBJ2-1,TRBV2,-,-
TGTGCCAGCAGTTACTCAGGACAGTATAATTCACCCCTCCACTTT,CASSYSGQYNSPLHF,TRBJ1-6,TRBV6-7,-,-
TGTGCCAGCAGCCCACGAGGACAGAGGAACACTGAAGCTTTCTTT,CASSPRGQRNTEAFF,TRBJ1-1,TRBV7-2,-,-
TGTGCCAGCAGCTTAGTCGCGGGACTGAACACCGGGGAGCTGTTTTTT,CASSLVAGLNTGELFF,TRBJ2-2,TRBV7-6,-,-
TGTGCCTGGGACGTTGGGGCACCGGCAGAAAAACTGTTTTTT,CAWDVGAPAEKLFF,TRBJ1-4,TRBV30,-,once
TGTGCCAGCAGTAAGACACAGACCTACGAGCAGTACTTC,CASSKTQTYEQYF,TRBJ2-7,TRBV6-5,-,-
TGTGCCAGCAGCTTAGTAGGACCCTATAATTCACCCCTCCACTTT,CASSLVGPYNSPLHF,TRBJ1-6,TRBV7-6,-,-
TGTGCCAGCAGCATAGCGGGAGGCGTCACCGGGGAGCTGTTTTTT,CASSIAGGVTGELFF,TRBJ2-2,TRBV5-6,TRBD2,once